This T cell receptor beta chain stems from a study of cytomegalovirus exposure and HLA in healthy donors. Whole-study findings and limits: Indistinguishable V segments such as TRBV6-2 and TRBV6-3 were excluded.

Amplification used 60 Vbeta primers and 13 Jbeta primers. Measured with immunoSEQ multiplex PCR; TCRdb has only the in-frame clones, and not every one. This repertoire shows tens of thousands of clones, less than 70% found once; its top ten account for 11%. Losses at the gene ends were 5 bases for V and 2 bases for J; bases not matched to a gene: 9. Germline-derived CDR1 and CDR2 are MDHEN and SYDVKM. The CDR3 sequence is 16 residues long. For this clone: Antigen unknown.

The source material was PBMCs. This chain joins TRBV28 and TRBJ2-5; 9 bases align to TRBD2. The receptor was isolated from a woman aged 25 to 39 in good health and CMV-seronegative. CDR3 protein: CASSPLIAGDQETQYF. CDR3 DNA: TGTGCCAGCAGTCCCCTCATAGCGGGGGATCAAGAGACCCAGTACTTC. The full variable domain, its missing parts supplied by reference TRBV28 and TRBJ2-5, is DVKVTQSSRYLVKRTGEKVFLECVQDMDHENMFWYRQDPGLGLRLIYFSYDVKMKEKGDIPEGYSVSREKKERFSLILESASTNQTSMYLCASSPLIAGDQETQYFGPGTRLLVL.